Described below is a single T cell receptor beta chain sequence and its context. The data stem from a study of shared clonotypes between healthy human individuals. Study-wide background: Per donor, three plates held CD4 naive cells, three held CD4 memory, two held CD8 naive and one held CD8 memory.

Deletions cut 8 bases from V and 9 bases from J, with 29 bases between. This CDR3 has 16 amino acids. The assay was immunoSEQ multiplex PCR, and TCRdb's table has in-frame clones only and misses some. This sample has under 1,100,000 clones, with 75% to 80% found just once. Source material: memory CD4+ T cells from PBMCs. Subset here: CD45RA-negative fraction. The sequence was obtained from a man aged 18 to 35 in good health. Some clones in this sample may be carry-over from other donors' samples. The chain combines TRBV23-1 with TRBJ2-7; possible D gene TRBD2, 6 bases. Being an ORF, TRBV23-1 has a function that is uncertain. The CDR3 loop is CASGRRQLDSFVWQYF. The CDR3 region has the DNA TGCGCCAGCGGGAGGAGGCAGTTGGACTCATTTGTGTGGCAGTACTTC.